These 27 T cell receptor beta chains were sequenced from one sample in a study of glioma-infiltrating T cells (dated by TCRdb to about 2016). Sequencing used an Illumina MiSeq. TCR alpha and beta CDR3 regions were amplified with the iRepertoire nested amplicon-rescue multiplex PCR (arm-PCR) platform from RNA. The public sequencing data were trimmed at Q25 with fastp and processed into clonotypes with MiXCR by TCRdb, which kept only in-frame beta chains. Entries are consolidated by CDR3 protein sequence, retaining the most common genes and DNA. The sample includes roughly 350,000 distinct CDR3 sequences, with roughly two fifths observed a single time. More than 10% of the sample belongs to the ten largest clones. The specimen was glioma tissue, nonneoplastic brain tissue, or PBMCs (not recorded which). All receptors derive from a human donor with low-grade glioma or glioblastoma, undergoing nonglioma brain surgery, or in good health (not recorded which).

The table lists this clonotype with many counts. CDR3 in amino acids: CASSLDGVPNQPQHF. In DNA, the CDR3 is TGCGCCAGCAGCCTAGACGGAGTTCCCAATCAGCCCCAGCATTTT. The chain joins TRBV5-1 to TRBJ1-5; D not certain. The CDR3 totals 15 residues. CDR1 is SGHRS and CDR2 is YFSETQ in the germline V gene. Trimming removed 4 bases at V and 3 bases at J, with 14 bases between.

At least ten counts were recorded for this clonotype. V is TRBV28 and J is TRBJ1-1; 7 nucleotides align to TRBD1. In germline, CDR1 is MDHEN, CDR2 SYDVKM. After removal of 5 bases from V and 4 bases from J, the junction contained 4 bases not matched to a gene. The CDR3 loop spans 13 amino acids. The CDR3 DNA sequence: TGTGCCAGCAGTGCGGGACAGCTCACTGAAGCTTTCTTT. Encoded protein: CASSAGQLTEAFF.

The gene calls are TRBV5-1 and TRBJ2-3; D is unresolved. The germline V gene has CDR1 SGHRS and CDR2 YFSETQ. The CDR3 has 10 residues. V was cut by 8 bases and J by 2 bases, with 3 bases left in between. The chain's CDR3 is CASYTDTQYF. The DNA of the CDR3 is TGCGCCAGTTACACAGATACGCAGTATTTT.

The table lists this clonotype with a few counts. The CDR3 DNA is TGCGCCAGCAGCAAGCGAACAGTGGCCTACGAGCAGTACTTC. Its protein is CASSKRTVAYEQYF. This sequence joins TRBV4-3 and TRBJ2-7; no definite D call. Germline CDR1 is LGHNA and CDR2 is YSLEER. This CDR3 has 14 amino acids. Between the trimmed V and J ends, which lost 5 bases and 2 bases, there was a span of 13 bases.

This clonotype has only a few counts. The V and J genes are TRBV3-1 and TRBJ2-1; D is uncertain. The CDR3 is 16 amino acids. Deletions cut 0 bases from V and 0 bases from J, with 9 bases between. CDR1 and CDR2 (germline): LGHDT, YNNKEL (reference sequence). This CDR3 reads CASSQDPSSSYNEQFF. The CDR3 DNA is TGTGCCAGCAGCCAAGATCCCTCGAGCTCCTACAATGAGCAGTTCTTC.

The chain links TRBV7-2 to TRBJ2-5; D is unresolved. The ends were cut back, 1 base at V and 2 bases at J, with 2 bases in the middle. Germline-derived CDR1 and CDR2 are SGHTA and FQGNSA. This CDR3 is built from 12 residues. The CDR3 reads CASSLEQETQYF. In DNA, the CDR3 is TGTGCCAGCAGCTTAGAACAAGAGACCCAGTACTTC.

To note about this clonotype: A single base separates this from a much larger clone, so it may be a read error. The genes are TRBV15 and TRBJ1-4, with no clear D. Germline values: CDR1 LNHNV, CDR2 YYDKDF (reference sequence). There are 14 residues in the CDR3. The CDR3 here is CATSSLGDSEKLSF. The CDR3 nucleotides read TGTGCCACCAGCAGTCTCGGGGATTCTGAAAAACTGTCTTTT.

This clonotype was seen a few times. The rearrangement uses TRBV28 and TRBJ2-1; D is perhaps TRBD2 (6 bases). Germline V gene sequence: CDR1 MDHEN, CDR2 SYDVKM. V lost 6 bases, J lost 0 bases, and 15 bases lay in between. The CDR3 contains 16 residues. The CDR3 DNA follows: TGTGCCAGCAGAGCCCCCGGGACTCCCTCCTACAATGAGCAGTTCTTC. Protein sequence: CASRAPGTPSYNEQFF.

V gene TRBV10-3 combines with J gene TRBJ1-6; tentatively, D is TRBD1 (5 bases). Trimming removed 4 bases at V and 4 bases at J, with 17 bases between. There are 17 residues in the CDR3. The germline CDR1 and CDR2 sequences are ENHRY and SYGVKD. The CDR3: CAISAGPASYYNSPLHF. The DNA of the CDR3 is TGTGCCATCAGTGCGGGACCAGCAAGCTATTATAATTCACCCCTCCACTTT.

This clonotype was detected only a few times. V gene TRBV4-2 combines with J gene TRBJ2-2; maybe TRBD1 (6 bases). Trimming stripped 1 base from V and 2 bases from J, with 14 bases between. The CDR3 length is 17 residues. Germline V gene sequence: CDR1 LGHNA, CDR2 YNFKEQ. The CDR3 reads CASSQVLSGANTGELFF. The CDR3 nucleotides read TGTGCCAGCAGCCAAGTTCTATCAGGGGCCAACACCGGGGAGCTGTTTTTT.

This chain connects TRBV20-1 to TRBJ2-5, with D maybe TRBD2 (5 bases). Per the germline V gene, CDR1 is DFQATT and CDR2 is SNEGSKA (reference sequence). The length of the CDR3 is 12 residues. The V end lost 0 bases, the J end lost 5 bases, and 7 bases lay between the germline ends. The CDR3: CSARESSETQYF. DNA of the CDR3: TGCAGTGCTAGAGAATCTAGCGAGACCCAGTACTTC.

The chain employs TRBV9 and TRBJ2-1; 9 bases align to TRBD1. The V and J ends lost 0 bases and 4 bases, in that order; junction bases with no gene match: 2. CDR1 is SGDLS and CDR2 is YYNGEE in the germline V gene. There are 15 residues in the CDR3. In nucleotides, the CDR3 is TGTGCCAGCAGCGTAGTAGGACAGGGGTACAATGAGCAGTTCTTC. This encodes CASSVVGQGYNEQFF.

Concerning this clonotype: A much larger clone lies one base from this, so it may be a read error. Because it lacks the conserved phenylalanine or tryptophan at the end, this CDR3 is likely a read error. This chain uses TRBV20-1 with TRBJ1-1; D remains ambiguous. CDR3 length: 13 residues. V lost 1 base to trimming and J lost 0 bases, with 6 bases between them. Germline CDR1 reads DFQATT; CDR2 reads SNEGSKA (reference sequence). The CDR3 bases are TGCAGTGCTAGAGGGACGGTGAACACTGAAGCTTTCCTT. The encoded protein is CSARGTVNTEAFL.

Comment on this clonotype: Given a much more abundant clone one base away, this may be a read error. V usage is TRBV7-2 and J usage is TRBJ2-7; 7 bases match TRBD2. This CDR3 region has 15 residues. CDR1 and CDR2 (germline): SGHTA, FQGNSA. This CDR3 is CASSPMSGASYEEYF. DNA of the CDR3: TGTGCCAGCAGCCCTATGAGCGGGGCTTCCTACGAGGAGTACTTC.

In regard to this clonotype: A much larger clone differs from this one at a single base, so this may be a read error. The gene calls are TRBV6-8 and TRBJ1-1; unclear D gene. The CDR3 sequence is 13 residues long. Trimming took 5 bases from V and 1 from J, leaving 8 bases between them. Germline V lookup: CDR1 MNHGY, CDR2 SAAAGT. The CDR3 loop is CASSHGRNTEAFF. As DNA, the CDR3 is TGTGCCAGCAGTCACGGCAGGAACACTGAAGCTTTCTTT.

To note about this clonotype: A read error may account for a junction end that differs from germline. The V gene is TRBV12-3 or TRBV12-4, the J gene TRBJ1-1, with a possible D match to TRBD1 (5 bases). This CDR3 contains 13 residues. CDR3 in DNA: TGTACCAGCAGCTCGGGACCCAGCACTGAAGCTTTCTTT. Its translation: CTSSSGPSTEAFF.

This clonotype was seen many times. The J gene is TRBJ1-1, the V gene TRBV25-1; TRBD1 aligns across 8 bases. Germline trimming cut 4 bases from V and 1 base from J; bases unmatched to any gene: 2. The CDR3 covers 14 residues. CDR1 is MGHDK, CDR2 SYGVNS, per germline. In DNA form, the CDR3 reads TGTGCCAGCAGTGCGACAGGGGAGAACACTGAAGCTTTCTTT. It yields the protein CASSATGENTEAFF. Based on the CDR3 plus reference TRBV25-1 and TRBJ1-1, the full variable domain is EADIYQTPRYLVIGTGKKITLECSQTMGHDKMYWYQQDPGMELHLIHYSYGVNSTEKGDLSSESTVSRIRTEHFPLTLESARPSHTSQYLCASSATGENTEAFFGQGTRLTVV.

There are many counts of this clonotype. The V call is TRBV27, the J call TRBJ1-1; D is uncertain. In germline, CDR1 is MNHEY, CDR2 SMNVEV (reference sequence). Between the trimmed V and J ends, which lost 5 bases and 0 bases, there was a span of 16 bases. CDR3 length equals 16 residues. As DNA, the CDR3 is TGTGCCAGCAGTCCCACACTCTCGGGCATGAACACTGAAGCTTTCTTT. This sequence encodes CASSPTLSGMNTEAFF.

CDR3 sequence reads: CASSVADLNTEAFF. For the CDR3, the DNA is TGTGCCAGCAGTGTGGCAGACCTGAACACTGAAGCTTTCTTT. The V and J genes are TRBV2 and TRBJ1-1; no reliable D call. Trimming shortened V by 4 bases and J by 0 bases, and 9 bases separated the two germline ends. The CDR3 covers 14 residues. From germline, CDR1 is SNHLY and CDR2 FYNNEI.

This chain uses TRBV4-1 with TRBJ1-2; D is ambiguous. V was trimmed by 2 bases and J by 6 bases, leaving 16 bases between them. Germline V gene lookup returns CDR1 MGHRA and CDR2 YSYEKL. This CDR3 spans 15 amino acids. This CDR3 reads CASSQTETAWDGYTF. In nucleotides, the CDR3 is TGCGCCAGCAGCCAAACCGAGACGGCTTGGGATGGCTACACCTTC.

This chain uses TRBV7-9 with TRBJ2-1, with a possible D match to TRBD2 (5 bases). This CDR3 region has 12 residues. The germline gives CDR1 SEHNR, CDR2 FQNEAQ (reference sequence). V shed 10 bases and J shed 4 bases, with 11 bases lying between them. CDR3: CAIGLAYNEQFF. CDR3 DNA: TGTGCCATCGGACTCGCGTACAATGAGCAGTTCTTC. The whole variable domain, filled in from reference TRBV7-9 and TRBJ2-1, reads DTGVSQNPRHKITKRGQNVTFRCDPISEHNRLYWYRQTLGQGPEFLTYFQNEAQLEKSRLLSDRFSAERPKGSFSTLEIQRTEQGDSAMYLCAIGLAYNEQFFGPGTRLTVL.

The sample holds many counts of this clonotype. This chain uses TRBV27 with TRBJ1-2, with 7 nucleotides matching TRBD1. The germline CDR1 and CDR2 sequences are MNHEY and SMNVEV (reference sequence). Trimming took 2 bases from V and 3 from J; bases not matched to a gene: 9. The CDR3 has 16 residues. The CDR3 protein is CASSLRGDSVYYGYTF. The CDR3 region has the DNA TGTGCCAGCAGTTTAAGGGGGGACAGCGTTTACTATGGCTACACCTTC.

Points on this clonotype: Since a much larger clone is just one base distant, this may be a read error. The rearrangement joins TRBV20-1 to TRBJ1-6; 10 positions agree with TRBD1. From germline, CDR1 is DFQATT and CDR2 SNEGSKA (reference sequence). The CDR3 extends over 13 amino acids. Trimming at V came to 4 bases and at J to 14 bases, leaving 8 bases not matched to a gene. The CDR3 region has the DNA TGCAGTGCTAAACTGGGACAGGGGTGGACCCTCCACTTT. This translates into CSAKLGQGWTLHF.

V and J are TRBV4-2 and TRBJ2-3, with 13 bases lining up with TRBD2. V lost 1 base, J lost 11 bases, and 3 bases stayed unmatched. This CDR3 is 14 amino acids long. Germline assignment: CDR1 LGHNA and CDR2 YNFKEQ. The CDR3 here is CASSQGLAGGEQYF. The CDR3 nucleotides are TGTGCCAGCAGCCAAGGACTAGCGGGAGGTGAGCAGTATTTT.

Details on this clonotype: A junction boundary mismatches the germline segment, possibly from a read error. The rearrangement joins TRBV20-1 to TRBJ1-5; TRBD1 agrees at 8 bases. CDR1 and CDR2 from the germline V gene are DFQATT and SNEGSKA (reference sequence). The CDR3 contains 16 residues. Written as DNA, the CDR3 is TGCAGTGCCAGAGAGTCGGGTGGACAGGGTTGGCAGCCCCAGTACTTT. Protein: CSARESGGQGWQPQYF.

On this clonotype: A much bigger clone sits one base away, suggesting this may be a read error. The CDR3 DNA is TGTGCCAGCAGCCGGGGGAGGAACACTGAAGCTTCCTTT. As protein: CASSRGRNTEASF. This chain connects TRBV6-5 to TRBJ1-1; D possibly corresponds to TRBD1 (5 bases). This CDR3 comprises 13 residues. From germline, CDR1 is MNHEY and CDR2 SVGAGI.

Comments on this clonotype: Just one base apart from a much larger clone, this may be a read error. As the CDR3 is not closed by the conserved phenylalanine or tryptophan, this likely results from a read error. The chain combines TRBV6-5 with TRBJ1-1; no definite D call. The CDR3 runs 13 residues. Germline loops: CDR1 MNHEY, CDR2 SVGAGI. V dropped 2 bases and J dropped 3 bases, with 7 bases sitting between them. The CDR3 reads CASSYLGDTEAFL. For the CDR3, the DNA is TGTGCCAGCAGTTACCTCGGGGACACTGAAGCTTTCCTT.